This TCR beta chain comes out of a study of T cell responses to AZD1222 COVID-19 vaccine. Notes on this clone: The antigen remains undetermined.

Here immunoSEQ multiplex PCR was the method, and the copy in TCRdb shows in-frame clones only, minus some. The sample consists of roughly 110,000 clones, 90% of them appearing once. Study-level results: Rises in breadth and depth of Spike-specific TCRs came after two AZD1222 doses. In all cases, repertoires were sampled only after the peak T cell response. Targeting of unmutated variant regions was reportedly seen in nearly half of spike-specific TCRs. Across spike, vaccine-associated CD4 TCRs were found, dominant at 160-218 and 743-854.

Between the trimmed V and J ends, which lost 6 bases and 6 bases, there was a span of 17 bases. The CDR3 length is 14 residues. The germline V gene has CDR1 LGHDT and CDR2 YNNKEL (reference sequence). Source: peripheral blood, taken 28 days after the second AZD1222 dose. This chain connects TRBV3-1 (or the pseudogene TRBV3-2) to TRBJ1-1; D perhaps matches TRBD1 (6 bases). The TCR sequence derives from an adult who received the AZD1222 COVID-19 vaccine. The CDR3 coding sequence is TGTGCCAGCAGGCGGAAAGGGGGGCCCGCTGAAGCTTTCTTT. As protein: CASRRKGGPAEAFF.